Below, 18 T cell receptor beta chains from the same sample are listed, as sequenced in a study of blood T cell repertoires in COVID-19. Data came from immunoSEQ multiplex PCR; TCRdb stores just in-frame clones and leaves some out. The sample gives about 180,000 clones, approximately 80% of which show up once; over 1.5% is in the top ten. Sequenced input: peripheral blood. The origin of the receptors is a human donor in a cohort sampled during active COVID-19.

The rearrangement links TRBV18 to TRBJ2-7; TRBD2 might be the D (5 bases). Germline loops: CDR1 KGHSH, CDR2 LQKENI. This CDR3 contains 16 residues. V lost 3 bases, J lost 0 bases, and 15 bases lay in between. CDR3 sequence reads: CASSPYSGGGSYEQYF. The CDR3 DNA reads TGTGCCAGCTCACCTTACAGTGGCGGAGGCTCCTACGAGCAGTACTTC.

V gene TRBV18 combines with J gene TRBJ1-1; weak D call: TRBD1 (5 bases). Germline V gene sequence: CDR1 KGHSH, CDR2 LQKENI. Trimming cost V 5 bases and J 0 bases, with 10 bases left between them. The CDR3 contains 14 residues. The CDR3 here is CASSSTAMNTEAFF. CDR3 bases: TGTGCCAGCTCATCGACAGCGATGAACACTGAAGCTTTCTTT.

The rearrangement uses TRBV19 and TRBJ1-5, with D uncertain. V was pared by 6 bases and J by 0 bases, with 9 bases between. CDR1 is LNHDA and CDR2 is SQIVND in the germline V gene (reference sequence). The CDR3 is 14 amino acids. The CDR3 nucleotides read TGTGCCAGTAGGGGCGAATATAGCAATCAGCCCCAGCATTTT. Translating it yields CASRGEYSNQPQHF.

The rearrangement uses TRBV12-3 or TRBV12-4 and TRBJ2-7; maybe TRBD1 (6 bases). This CDR3 comprises 12 residues. V lost 5 bases to trimming and J lost 5 bases, with 10 bases between them. DNA for the CDR3: TGTGCCAGCAGTATCGGGACAAACGAGCAGTACTTC. Protein: CASSIGTNEQYF.

The V gene is TRBV2, the J gene TRBJ1-6; 7 bases are a match to TRBD1. The germline V gene has CDR1 SNHLY and CDR2 FYNNEI. The V gene end was trimmed by 6 bases and the J gene end by 5 bases; junction bases not matched to a gene: 7. This CDR3 has 15 residues. The CDR3 DNA sequence: TGTGCCAGCAGGGGGACAGACCAAAATAATTCACCCCTCCACTTT. Translated: CASRGTDQNNSPLHF.

This chain links TRBV3-1 (or the pseudogene TRBV3-2) with TRBJ2-7, with TRBD1 identical over 8 bases. Per germline, CDR1 LGHDT and CDR2 YNNKEL (reference sequence). The CDR3 is 13 amino acids. The J segment lost 1 base and the V segment lost 6 bases, leaving 2 bases of the junction unmatched. This CDR3 reads CASRGQGSYEQYF. CDR3 nucleotide sequence: TGTGCCAGCAGAGGACAGGGATCCTACGAGCAGTACTTC.

This sequence joins TRBV12-5 and TRBJ2-7, with TRBD1 matching 8 bases. The CDR3 has 13 residues. CDR1 is LGHNT, CDR2 FRNRAP, per germline. V was pared by 7 bases and J by 4 bases, with 6 bases of the junction left unmatched. The CDR3 here is CASAPDREYEQYF. In DNA form, the CDR3 reads TGTGCTAGTGCCCCGGACAGGGAGTACGAGCAGTACTTC.

The chain combines TRBV11-2 with TRBJ2-7, with D perhaps matching TRBD1 (5 bases). Deletions cut 5 bases from V and 6 bases from J, with 8 bases between. There are 11 residues in the CDR3. The germline V gene has CDR1 SGHAT and CDR2 FQNNGV. The CDR3 is CASSGALEQYF. The CDR3 region has the DNA TGTGCCAGCAGCGGGGCTCTCGAGCAGTACTTC. Filled out from reference TRBV11-2 and TRBJ2-7, the complete variable domain reads EAGVAQSPRYKIIEKRQSVAFWCNPISGHATLYWYQQILGQGPKLLIQFQNNGVVDDSQLPKDRFSAERLKGVDSTLKIQPAKLEDSAVYLCASSGALEQYFGPGTRLTVT.

The V call is TRBV4-2, the J call TRBJ2-7; 9 bases agree with TRBD2. There are 15 residues in the CDR3. Trimming cost V 4 bases and J 2 bases; bases outside gene matches: 6. Germline V gene lookup returns CDR1 LGHNA and CDR2 YNFKEQ. CDR3 amino acids: CASSLGLADPYEQYF. As DNA, the CDR3 is TGTGCCAGCAGCCTGGGACTAGCAGACCCCTACGAGCAGTACTTC.

V and J are TRBV7-9 and TRBJ1-1, with D unclear. Germline CDR1 SEHNR, CDR2 FQNEAQ (reference sequence). V was shortened by 2 bases and J by 1 base, with 8 bases between the two germline ends. CDR3 length: 14 residues. Here the CDR3 DNA reads TGTGCCAGCAGCTTAAGTCAGTCGAACACTGAAGCTTTCTTT. It is translated as CASSLSQSNTEAFF.

The V call is TRBV3-1 (or the pseudogene TRBV3-2), the J call TRBJ2-7, with 13 bases lining up with TRBD2. Trimming cost V 1 base and J 3 bases; bases outside gene matches: 3. Germline V lookup: CDR1 LGHDT, CDR2 YNNKEL (reference sequence). The CDR3 loop spans 16 amino acids. CDR3 sequence (DNA): TGTGCCAGCAGCCAAGCCCGGACTAGCGGGAGCTACGAGCAGTACTTC. Its translation is CASSQARTSGSYEQYF.

CDR3 sequence reads: CASSPGVAGGLYEQYF. The CDR3 DNA is TGCGCCAGCAGCCCCGGGGTAGCGGGGGGACTCTACGAGCAGTACTTC. The J gene is TRBJ2-7, the V gene TRBV5-1; 10 nucleotides align to TRBD2. The V and J ends lost 4 bases and 3 bases, in that order; junction bases with no gene match: 10. This CDR3 is 16 amino acids long. The germline CDR1 and CDR2 sequences are SGHRS and YFSETQ.

This clone is a singleton in its sample. The chain recombines TRBV5-4 with TRBJ2-3; 7 bases agree with TRBD2. The CDR3 has 15 amino acids. Trimming took 4 bases from V and 1 from J; bases not matched to a gene: 6. In germline, CDR1 is SGHNT, CDR2 YYREEE (reference sequence). The CDR3 DNA reads TGTGCCAGCAGCCCTCGGGCGGGGGGCACAGATACGCAGTATTTT. Translating it yields CASSPRAGGTDTQYF.

The genes are TRBV7-6 and TRBJ1-2; D possibly corresponds to TRBD1 (6 bases). The CDR3 runs 13 residues. Germline V gene data show CDR1 as SGHVS and CDR2 as FNYEAQ. Deletions cut 4 bases from V and 8 bases from J, with 14 bases between. The CDR3 nucleotides read TGTGCCAGCAGCTCCGACAGGATGGGCGGCTACACCTTC. Protein sequence: CASSSDRMGGYTF.

This clone turned up a few times. This chain connects TRBV7-9 to TRBJ1-2; 10 bases fit TRBD1. After removal of 3 bases from V and 7 bases from J, the junction contained 5 bases not matched to a gene. The CDR3 has 14 amino acids. Germline CDR1 SEHNR, CDR2 FQNEAQ (reference sequence). In nucleotides, the CDR3 is TGTGCCAGCAGCTTGGTCCGGGACAGGGGTGGCTACACCTTC. Its protein is CASSLVRDRGGYTF.

V is TRBV28 and J is TRBJ2-3, with unresolved D. The V gene lost 3 bases and the J gene lost 3 bases, with 4 bases spanning the gap. Looked up from germline, CDR1 is MDHEN and CDR2 is SYDVKM. The length of the CDR3 is 12 residues. CDR3 protein: CASSLRTDTQYF. The CDR3 DNA sequence: TGTGCCAGCAGTTTGAGGACAGATACGCAGTATTTT.

The chain recombines TRBV5-1 with TRBJ1-6; no firm D call. The CDR3 is 14 amino acids. CDR1 SGHRS and CDR2 YFSETQ come from the germline V gene. Between the trimmed V and J ends, which lost 0 bases and 10 bases, there was a span of 11 bases. The CDR3: CASSLAGLGSPLHF. The DNA of the CDR3 is TGCGCCAGCAGCTTGGCGGGTTTAGGCTCACCCCTCCACTTT. The whole variable domain, remainder taken from reference TRBV5-1 and TRBJ1-6, is KAGVTQTPRYLIKTRGQQVTLSCSPISGHRSVSWYQQTPGQGLQFLFEYFSETQRNKGNFPGRFSGRQFSNSRSEMNVSTLELGDSALYLCASSLAGLGSPLHFGNGTRLTVT.

This chain connects TRBV5-1 to TRBJ2-2; D is uncertain. V gave up 4 bases and J gave up 7 bases, with 8 bases separating them. The CDR3 totals 12 residues. Germline values: CDR1 SGHRS, CDR2 YFSETQ. The CDR3 sequence: CASSINSGELFF. Written as DNA, the CDR3 is TGCGCCAGCAGCATAAATAGCGGGGAGCTGTTTTTT.